Each of the 21 T cell receptor beta chains below was sequenced from the same sample in a study of T cell repertoires and HLA-DP antigens. Antigens of these TCRs are unknown. TCRdb keeps only in-frame clones here, not all; method: immunoSEQ multiplex PCR. The table includes roughly 110,000 clones, almost 95% detected once. Specimen: CD4+ T cells from PBMCs. Source of these receptors: a woman between 18 and 30 years old in good health and CMV-seronegative.

The V call is TRBV29-1, the J call TRBJ2-3; 11 positions match TRBD2. V was clipped by 7 bases and J by 0 bases; unmatched bases: 15. The length of the CDR3 is 18 residues. Looked up from germline, CDR1 is SQVTM and CDR2 is ANQGSEA. Written as DNA, the CDR3 is TGCAGCGCCAAAGGGACTAGCGGAATCGCAGCTAGCACAGATACGCAGTATTTT. This encodes CSAKGTSGIAASTDTQYF.

The rearrangement links TRBV28 to TRBJ2-3; 8 nucleotides line up with TRBD1. The CDR3 extends over 14 amino acids. The germline CDR1 and CDR2 sequences are MDHEN and SYDVKM. J was trimmed by 6 bases and V by 4 bases; bases with no gene match: 6. DNA of the CDR3: TGTGCCAGCAGTTCTCAGGGGGCTTCGGATACGCAGTATTTT. Residues: CASSSQGASDTQYF.

This chain uses TRBV7-9 with TRBJ2-7; 9 bases fit TRBD1. Germline trimming cut 3 bases from V and 2 bases from J; bases unmatched to any gene: 5. The CDR3 has 15 amino acids. CDR1 SEHNR and CDR2 FQNEAQ come from the germline V gene (reference sequence). The CDR3 loop reads CASSLGQGGPYEQYF. The CDR3 DNA is TGTGCCAGCAGCTTGGGACAGGGAGGTCCCTACGAGCAGTACTTC.

This clone has only one observation. The rearrangement uses TRBV7-9 and TRBJ1-5, with 7 positions matching TRBD1. Looked up from germline, CDR1 is SEHNR and CDR2 is FQNEAQ (reference sequence). V shed 4 bases and J 0 bases; nucleotides not matched to a gene: 9. The CDR3 totals 17 residues. In nucleotides, the CDR3 is TGTGCCAGCAGCTCCACGGACAGGCTAAATAGCAATCAGCCCCAGCATTTT. Amino acids: CASSSTDRLNSNQPQHF.

This chain links TRBV7-9 with TRBJ1-3; tentative D call: TRBD1 (6 bases). V lost 5 bases and J 0 bases, leaving 14 bases between the germline ends. Germline values: CDR1 SEHNR, CDR2 FQNEAQ (reference sequence). CDR3 length: 16 residues. In nucleotides, the CDR3 is TGTGCCAGCAGCCGGGGGGGGCTCGGCTCTGGAAACACCATATATTTT. As protein: CASSRGGLGSGNTIYF.

V and J are TRBV13 and TRBJ2-5, with D possibly called TRBD1 or TRBD2 (6 bases each). Germline V gene sequence: CDR1 PRHDT, CDR2 FYEKMQ (reference sequence). Trimming took off 5 bases at V and 5 bases at J, with 18 bases between the two ends. The CDR3 runs to 15 residues. CDR3 DNA sequence: TGTGCCAGCAGCATACCGGGGGCGAGGGGGGAGACCCAGTACTTC. Residues: CASSIPGARGETQYF.

This clone was detected once. The chain uses TRBV28 and TRBJ2-6; D ambiguous. The CDR3 covers 14 residues. Germline assignment: CDR1 MDHEN and CDR2 SYDVKM. The V end lost 7 bases, the J end lost 4 bases, and 11 bases lay between the germline ends. The CDR3 here is CASTTTRGANVLTF. The DNA of the CDR3 is TGTGCCAGCACCACGACGAGGGGGGCCAACGTCCTGACTTTC.

The gene calls are TRBV29-1 and TRBJ2-3; TRBD1 matches 7 bases. V was clipped by 7 bases and J by 2 bases; unmatched bases: 9. This CDR3 contains 14 residues. Germline values: CDR1 SQVTM, CDR2 ANQGSEA. CDR3 sequence reads: CSAAPGQTTDTQYF. DNA of the CDR3: TGCAGCGCCGCCCCGGGACAGACCACAGATACGCAGTATTTT.

This sequence joins TRBV6-1 and TRBJ1-2; D not resolved. This CDR3 spans 13 amino acids. V was trimmed by 9 bases and J by 3 bases, leaving 14 bases between them. Germline CDR1 MNHNS, CDR2 SASEGT. The CDR3 spells CASRIGRDYGYTF. Here the CDR3 DNA reads TGTGCCAGTCGAATCGGACGGGACTATGGCTACACCTTC.

The V gene is TRBV2, the J gene TRBJ1-5; perhaps TRBD1 as D (6 bases). Trimming removed 2 bases at V and 4 bases at J, with 12 bases between. This CDR3 has 15 amino acids. Germline V gives CDR1 SNHLY, CDR2 FYNNEI. CDR3 sequence (DNA): TGTGCCAGCAGTGAACCTCCAACAGGGAATCAGCCCCAGCATTTT. This codes for CASSEPPTGNQPQHF.

The J gene is TRBJ2-5, the V gene TRBV5-6; the match to TRBD1 covers 9 bases. CDR1 is SGHDT, CDR2 YYEEEE, per germline. The CDR3 covers 13 residues. J gave up 4 bases and V 3 bases, and 1 base lay outside the gene matches. The CDR3 region has the DNA TGTGCCAGCAGCTGGGACAGGGTAGAGACCCAGTACTTC. Encoded protein: CASSWDRVETQYF.

The chain recombines TRBV9 with TRBJ2-7; 7 positions agree with TRBD2. CDR1 is SGDLS and CDR2 is YYNGEE in the germline V gene. The CDR3 contains 14 residues. Germline trimming cut 0 bases from V and 4 bases from J; bases unmatched to any gene: 4. For the CDR3, the DNA is TGTGCCAGCAGCGTAGGACTAGCTGGGTACGAGCAGTACTTC. Translation: CASSVGLAGYEQYF. Full variable domain (missing parts from reference TRBV9 and TRBJ2-7): DSGVTQTPKHLITATGQRVTLRCSPRSGDLSVYWYQQSLDQGLQFLIQYYNGEERAKGNILERFSAQQFPDLHSELNLSSLELGDSALYFCASSVGLAGYEQYFGPGTRLTVT.

This sequence joins TRBV18 and TRBJ1-1, with a tentative D call TRBD1 (6 bases). V lost 0 bases, J lost 5 bases, and 13 bases lay in between. The germline V gene encodes CDR1 KGHSH and CDR2 LQKENI. The CDR3 extends over 15 amino acids. The CDR3: CASSPPGRGGTEAFF. The CDR3 DNA follows: TGTGCCAGCTCACCACCGGGCAGGGGAGGAACTGAAGCTTTCTTT.

The V gene is TRBV4-1, the J gene TRBJ2-4; D is unclear. This CDR3 is built from 17 residues. V lost 4 bases, J lost 0 bases, and 16 bases lay in between. The germline gives CDR1 MGHRA, CDR2 YSYEKL. The CDR3, as DNA: TGCGCCAGCAGCCTCCTCCACCCCCCCCTAGCCAAAAACATTCAGTACTTC. Translation gives CASSLLHPPLAKNIQYF.

V and J are TRBV5-6 and TRBJ1-4; weak D call: TRBD1 (5 bases). Germline CDR1 and CDR2: SGHDT and YYEEEE. The CDR3 has 15 residues. V shed 2 bases and J shed 5 bases, with 13 bases lying between them. The CDR3 DNA reads as TGTGCCAGCAGCTTAATCGGACAACCCAATGAAAAACTGTTTTTT. This gives the protein CASSLIGQPNEKLFF.

This clone was seen just once. The chain joins TRBV4-2 to TRBJ1-1, with D hard to call. Germline assignment: CDR1 LGHNA and CDR2 YNFKEQ. The CDR3 runs to 15 residues. V was pared by 3 bases and J by 0 bases, with 11 bases between. DNA for the CDR3: TGTGCCAGCAGCCACCTCGAGCTCATGAACACTGAAGCTTTCTTT. Translating gives CASSHLELMNTEAFF.

The DNA of the CDR3 is TGCGCCAGCAGCCCGGGGAGGCCCGTCCGGATGAACACTGAAGCTTTCTTT. Residues: CASSPGRPVRMNTEAFF. V usage is TRBV4-1 and J usage is TRBJ1-1; D is undetermined. The V gene lost 4 bases and the J gene lost 0 bases, with 18 bases spanning the gap. The V gene's germline CDR1 is MGHRA and CDR2 YSYEKL. The CDR3 is 17 amino acids.

V usage is TRBV10-3 and J usage is TRBJ2-5; D may match TRBD1 or TRBD2 (5 bases each). The germline gives CDR1 ENHRY, CDR2 SYGVKD. The CDR3 loop spans 13 amino acids. V lost 11 bases and J lost 5, with 18 bases in between. CDR3 sequence reads: CAGASPTGETQYF. For the CDR3, the DNA is TGTGCCGGGGCTAGCCCAACGGGGGAGACCCAGTACTTC.

A word on this clone: Relative to the germline gene, one junction end is altered; a read error may explain this. The chain uses TRBV28 and TRBJ2-2; 7 nucleotides line up with TRBD1. CDR3 size: 16 residues. CDR1 and CDR2 from the germline V gene are MDHEN and SYDVKM. The CDR3 sequence is CASGFKGGANTGELFF. In nucleotides, the CDR3 is TGTGCCAGCGGTTTCAAAGGGGGCGCGAACACCGGGGAGCTGTTTTTT.

The DNA of the CDR3 is TGTGCCAGCAGCCGAATCGGACAGGAGAGGGGCTATGGCTACACCTTC. It codes for CASSRIGQERGYGYTF. V and J are TRBV5-8 and TRBJ1-2; TRBD1 aligns across 7 bases. Germline CDR1 SGHTS, CDR2 YDEGEE. The trim removed 4 bases at V and 4 bases at J, leaving 13 bases unmatched. This CDR3 spans 16 amino acids.

J is TRBJ1-3 and V is TRBV9; D is undetermined. CDR3 length: 15 residues. The germline gives CDR1 SGDLS, CDR2 YYNGEE. Trimming shortened V by 3 bases and J by 0 bases, and 10 bases separated the two germline ends. CDR3 protein: CASSAGLFSGNTIYF. The CDR3 bases are TGTGCCAGCAGCGCAGGACTGTTCTCTGGAAACACCATATATTTT.